These T cell receptor beta chains were read from a single sample in a study of beta chain features in type 1 diabetes. The method was immunoSEQ multiplex PCR; TCRdb's version includes in-frame clones alone and lacks a portion of them. This table holds 52,000 or so clones, roughly 50% found once. The specimen sequenced was Tregs from blood. Every receptor here comes from a woman between 40 and 55 years old with type 1 diabetes. The CDR3 runs from the conserved cysteine through the conserved F or W. The D gene is left open where the match is weak. The listing skips clone size in some rows; elsewhere it reads once, few, many or a size class.

CDR3 DNA: TGTGCCAGCAGCTCGCGGACAGGCTACAATGAGCAGTTCTTC
CDR3 protein: CASSSRTGYNEQFF
V gene: TRBV7-3
D gene: TRBD1
clone size: few
J gene: TRBJ2-1

CDR3 DNA: TGCGCCAGCAGCGCTGAGGGACACCGATCCGAGCAGTACTTC
CDR3 protein: CASSAEGHRSEQYF
V gene: TRBV5-1
D gene: -
clone size: few
J gene: TRBJ2-7

CDR3 DNA: TGTGCCATCAGGGGACAGGGGGAGACTGAAGCTTTCTTT
CDR3 protein: CAIRGQGETEAFF
V gene: TRBV10-3
D gene: TRBD1
clone size: -
J gene: TRBJ1-1

CDR3 DNA: TGTGCCAGCATTGAACAGGGAGGAAACACCATATATTTT
CDR3 protein: CASIEQGGNTIYF
V gene: TRBV2
D gene: -
clone size: -
J gene: TRBJ1-3

CDR3 DNA: TGTGCCAGCAGCTCTAGAGGGGCACAGGGCACTGAAGCTTTCTTT
CDR3 protein: CASSSRGAQGTEAFF
V gene: TRBV7-2
D gene: -
clone size: -
J gene: TRBJ1-1

CDR3 DNA: TGCGCCAGCAGCTTGGGGGTGCTGGGGACAGCTGAAGAGACCCAGTACTTC
CDR3 protein: CASSLGVLGTAEETQYF
V gene: TRBV5-1
D gene: TRBD1
clone size: -
J gene: TRBJ2-5

CDR3 DNA: TGTGCCAGCAGTTCCTCGGGACAGACCTACGAGCAGTACTTC
CDR3 protein: CASSSSGQTYEQYF
V gene: TRBV28
D gene: TRBD1
clone size: -
J gene: TRBJ2-7

CDR3 DNA: TGTGCCAGCAGCTTAGCTAGCGGGAGGGCCCCCCACGAGCAGTACTTC
CDR3 protein: CASSLASGRAPHEQYF
V gene: TRBV7-2
D gene: TRBD2
clone size: few
J gene: TRBJ2-7

CDR3 DNA: TGTGCCAGCAGCCCCCTAAGAAACGAGCAGTACTTC
CDR3 protein: CASSPLRNEQYF
V gene: TRBV7-9
D gene: -
clone size: -
J gene: TRBJ2-7

CDR3 DNA: TGTGCCAGCAGTGTGACTAGCGGGGAAGGGGAGACCCAGTACTTC
CDR3 protein: CASSVTSGEGETQYF
V gene: TRBV6-6
D gene: TRBD2
clone size: once
J gene: TRBJ2-5

CDR3 DNA: TGTGCCAGCAGTTTCCTCCGGACTAGCGGGTACAATGAGCAGTTCTTC
CDR3 protein: CASSFLRTSGYNEQFF
V gene: TRBV28
D gene: TRBD2
clone size: -
J gene: TRBJ2-1

CDR3 DNA: TGTGCCAGCAGCGCCTCCAGGGTAGAGACCCAGTACTTC
CDR3 protein: CASSASRVETQYF
V gene: TRBV9
D gene: -
clone size: -
J gene: TRBJ2-5

CDR3 DNA: TGTGCCAGCGCTTCCCTGGGACAGACCACAGATACGCAGTATTTT
CDR3 protein: CASASLGQTTDTQYF
V gene: TRBV7-9
D gene: TRBD1
clone size: -
J gene: TRBJ2-3

CDR3 DNA: TGTGCCAGCAGCTTAGGGGCAGGTAATCAGCCCCAGCATTTT
CDR3 protein: CASSLGAGNQPQHF
V gene: TRBV7-9
D gene: -
clone size: -
J gene: TRBJ1-5

CDR3 DNA: TGTGCCAGCAGCCAAGAAGCGGGGCACACAGATACGCAGTATTTT
CDR3 protein: CASSQEAGHTDTQYF
V gene: TRBV4-2
D gene: TRBD2
clone size: -
J gene: TRBJ2-3

CDR3 DNA: TGTGCCAGCAGTCAAGGGGGGGCAAACACTGAAGCTTTCTTT
CDR3 protein: CASSQGGANTEAFF
V gene: TRBV28
D gene: -
clone size: -
J gene: TRBJ1-1

CDR3 DNA: TGTGCCAGTAGTATAGACCCCGTCCTTATCAACACTGAAGCTTTCTTT
CDR3 protein: CASSIDPVLINTEAFF
V gene: TRBV19
D gene: -
clone size: few
J gene: TRBJ1-1

CDR3 DNA: TGTGCCAGCAGCCGGGGGGCGGTTCCCTCCTACGAGCAGTACTTC
CDR3 protein: CASSRGAVPSYEQYF
V gene: TRBV7-2
D gene: -
clone size: few
J gene: TRBJ2-7

CDR3 DNA: TGTGCCAGCAGGCTTGGACTACTTGGGGCAGATACGCAGTATTTT
CDR3 protein: CASRLGLLGADTQYF
V gene: TRBV7-2
D gene: -
clone size: -
J gene: TRBJ2-3

CDR3 DNA: TGTGCCAGCAGCGCCCTAGGGAGAGATGAGCAGTTCTTC
CDR3 protein: CASSALGRDEQFF
V gene: TRBV7-9
D gene: -
clone size: -
J gene: TRBJ2-1

CDR3 DNA: TGTGCCAGCAGCTTATCTCGGCAGGGGAACTACGAGCAGTACTTC
CDR3 protein: CASSLSRQGNYEQYF
V gene: TRBV7-9
D gene: -
clone size: few
J gene: TRBJ2-7

CDR3 DNA: TGTGCCAGCAGTGGAGAGGGGACATCAAGCTCCTACGAGCAGTACTTC
CDR3 protein: CASSGEGTSSSYEQYF
V gene: TRBV6-6
D gene: -
clone size: -
J gene: TRBJ2-7

CDR3 DNA: TGTGCCAGCAGTACCCTCCTGGGGGCGGGAGCGGCAGATACGCAGTATTTT
CDR3 protein: CASSTLLGAGAADTQYF
V gene: TRBV28
D gene: -
clone size: -
J gene: TRBJ2-3

CDR3 DNA: TGTGCCAGCAGCCTTGGACTAGCGGGGGGCCTAGAGCAGTTCTTC
CDR3 protein: CASSLGLAGGLEQFF
V gene: TRBV7-2
D gene: TRBD2
clone size: -
J gene: TRBJ2-1

CDR3 DNA: TGTGCCAGCAGCCGGGAGGGCCGGGTGCAGTACTTC
CDR3 protein: CASSREGRVQYF
V gene: TRBV7-8
D gene: TRBD2
clone size: -
J gene: TRBJ2-7

CDR3 DNA: TGTGCCAGCAGCCTCAGGGGGACAGAGCCTTCCTACGAGCAGTACTTC
CDR3 protein: CASSLRGTEPSYEQYF
V gene: TRBV11-2
D gene: TRBD1
clone size: -
J gene: TRBJ2-7

CDR3 DNA: TGTGCCAGTACGCTAGCGGGAGGGGAGCAGTTCTTC
CDR3 protein: CASTLAGGEQFF
V gene: TRBV19
D gene: TRBD2
clone size: -
J gene: TRBJ2-1

CDR3 DNA: TGTGCCAGCAGCTTGTGGCAGGGGGCAAGCTACGAGCAGTACTTC
CDR3 protein: CASSLWQGASYEQYF
V gene: TRBV7-2
D gene: TRBD1
clone size: many
J gene: TRBJ2-7